A few counts support the clone carrying this T cell receptor beta chain. Its antigen is as yet unknown. At the DNA level, this CDR3 is encoded by other sequences in the same sample as well. The data stem from a study of cytomegalovirus exposure and HLA in healthy donors. Study-level points and caveats: Later on, an analysis showed TCR association rates differing by HLA locus, with DRB1 the most and HLA-C the fewest.

Germline CDR1 SGHNT, CDR2 YYREEE (reference sequence). V lost 7 bases, J lost 6 bases, and 4 bases stayed unmatched. The CDR3 is made up of 12 amino acids. Primers included in the PCR were 60 Vbeta and 13 Jbeta primers. Method: immunoSEQ multiplex PCR; TCRdb's copy keeps in-frame clones and lacks some. Among 150,000 to 200,000 clones listed, about four fifths were seen once. The chain recombines TRBV5-4 with TRBJ2-3, with 8 bases matching TRBD2. Input material: PBMCs. This TCR derives from a woman under 40 in good health and CMV-seropositive. In nucleotides, the CDR3 is TGTGCCAGCCGCCGGGGGGGGGATACGCAGTATTTT. Translation gives CASRRGGDTQYF.